The rows below give T cell receptor beta chains drawn from one sample of a study of T cell responses to AZD1222 COVID-19 vaccine. Data came from immunoSEQ multiplex PCR; TCRdb stores just in-frame clones and leaves some out. Here the sample spans about 150,000 clones, about 87% being singletons. The sequenced sample was peripheral blood, obtained on day 0 of AZD1222 vaccination. The source is an adult in good health. Each CDR3 is given with its conserved first and last residue. Each record gives: clone size, V gene, D gene, J gene, CDR3 protein, CDR3 DNA. A D gene is named only where the DNA matches it firmly. A row's size may be missing; if present it is once, few, many or a size class.

clone size: -; V gene: TRBV18; D gene: -; J gene: TRBJ1-2; CDR3 protein: CASSKGKSDYGYTF; CDR3 DNA: TGTGCCAGCTCAAAAGGGAAGTCAGACTATGGCTACACCTTC
clone size: -; V gene: TRBV4-3; D gene: -; J gene: TRBJ2-1; CDR3 protein: CASSQDLRGSYNEQFF; CDR3 DNA: TGCGCCAGCAGCCAAGATCTTAGGGGGTCCTACAATGAGCAGTTCTTC
clone size: -; V gene: TRBV19; D gene: -; J gene: TRBJ2-7; CDR3 protein: CASSRWAGSYEQYF; CDR3 DNA: TGTGCCAGTAGTAGATGGGCAGGGTCCTACGAGCAGTACTTC
clone size: -; V gene: TRBV4-1; D gene: TRBD2; J gene: TRBJ2-3; CDR3 protein: CASSPLAGGDTQYF; CDR3 DNA: TGCGCCAGCAGCCCCCTAGCGGGGGGGGATACGCAGTATTTT
clone size: -; V gene: TRBV28; D gene: TRBD1; J gene: TRBJ1-2; CDR3 protein: CASLGQFVGSYGYTF; CDR3 DNA: TGTGCCAGCCTGGGACAGTTCGTTGGGTCCTATGGCTACACCTTC
clone size: -; V gene: TRBV19; D gene: TRBD1; J gene: TRBJ1-2; CDR3 protein: CASSTRQGRNYGYTF; CDR3 DNA: TGTGCCAGTAGTACGCGACAGGGGCGGAACTATGGCTACACCTTC
clone size: -; V gene: TRBV5-8; D gene: TRBD2; J gene: TRBJ2-1; CDR3 protein: CASSFTGLAGPQGGEQFF; CDR3 DNA: TGTGCCAGCAGCTTCACCGGACTAGCGGGGCCACAGGGAGGTGAGCAGTTCTTC
clone size: once; V gene: TRBV7-2; D gene: -; J gene: TRBJ1-5; CDR3 protein: CASSLYAGYQPQHF; CDR3 DNA: TGTGCCAGCAGCTTATATGCAGGTTATCAGCCCCAGCATTTT
clone size: -; V gene: TRBV6-5; D gene: TRBD1; J gene: TRBJ1-2; CDR3 protein: CATKTGTVYGYTF; CDR3 DNA: TGTGCCACCAAAACCGGGACAGTATATGGCTACACCTTC
clone size: -; V gene: TRBV19; D gene: -; J gene: TRBJ1-5; CDR3 protein: CASSPRWGEGNQPQHF; CDR3 DNA: TGTGCCAGTAGCCCTAGGTGGGGGGAGGGCAATCAGCCCCAGCATTTT
clone size: -; V gene: TRBV9; D gene: -; J gene: TRBJ1-2; CDR3 protein: CASSPSVGGEWGYTF; CDR3 DNA: TGTGCCAGCAGCCCTTCAGTGGGAGGGGAGTGGGGCTACACCTTC
clone size: -; V gene: TRBV5-6; D gene: TRBD1; J gene: TRBJ2-7; CDR3 protein: CASSWDRGYEQYF; CDR3 DNA: TGTGCCAGCAGTTGGGACAGGGGCTACGAGCAGTACTTC
clone size: -; V gene: TRBV6-5; D gene: -; J gene: TRBJ1-1; CDR3 protein: CASSYTNRVNTEAFF; CDR3 DNA: TGTGCCAGCAGTTACACGAACAGGGTGAACACTGAAGCTTTCTTT
clone size: -; V gene: TRBV5-1; D gene: -; J gene: TRBJ1-2; CDR3 protein: CASSLGSSQTGTFGYTF; CDR3 DNA: TGCGCCAGCAGCTTGGGGTCCTCTCAAACAGGGACATTTGGCTACACCTTC
clone size: once; V gene: TRBV6-5; D gene: TRBD1; J gene: TRBJ1-5; CDR3 protein: CASSQTGGRQPQHF; CDR3 DNA: TGTGCCAGCAGCCAGACAGGGGGCCGTCAGCCCCAGCATTTT
clone size: -; V gene: TRBV11-2; D gene: TRBD1; J gene: TRBJ2-7; CDR3 protein: CASSLAVTGGSYEQYF; CDR3 DNA: TGTGCCAGCAGCTTAGCCGTGACAGGGGGGTCCTACGAGCAGTACTTC
clone size: -; V gene: TRBV3-1/TRBV3-2; D gene: -; J gene: TRBJ2-1; CDR3 protein: CASSQAGTPRHEQFF; CDR3 DNA: TGTGCCAGCAGCCAAGCCGGGACCCCTAGGCATGAGCAGTTCTTC
clone size: once; V gene: TRBV11-2; D gene: -; J gene: TRBJ2-2; CDR3 protein: CASSPSLAGELFF; CDR3 DNA: TGTGCCAGCAGCCCCTCGTTGGCCGGGGAGCTGTTTTTT
clone size: -; V gene: TRBV29-1; D gene: TRBD1; J gene: TRBJ2-5; CDR3 protein: CSVGQGETQYF; CDR3 DNA: TGCAGCGTCGGACAGGGAGAGACCCAGTACTTC
clone size: -; V gene: TRBV5-1; D gene: TRBD1; J gene: TRBJ1-5; CDR3 protein: CASRPETGDNQPQHF; CDR3 DNA: TGCGCCAGCAGACCCGAGACAGGGGACAATCAGCCCCAGCATTTT
clone size: -; V gene: TRBV15; D gene: -; J gene: TRBJ1-1; CDR3 protein: CATSRDSQMNTEAFF; CDR3 DNA: TGTGCCACCAGCAGAGATAGCCAGATGAACACTGAAGCTTTCTTT
clone size: once; V gene: TRBV5-1; D gene: TRBD1; J gene: TRBJ2-7; CDR3 protein: CASSLESQGAHEQYF; CDR3 DNA: TGCGCCAGCAGCTTGGAGTCGCAGGGGGCTCACGAGCAGTACTTC
clone size: -; V gene: TRBV27; D gene: -; J gene: TRBJ1-1; CDR3 protein: CASSSSVSGTEAFF; CDR3 DNA: TGTGCCAGCAGTTCCTCAGTCAGCGGGACTGAAGCTTTCTTT
clone size: -; V gene: TRBV7-2; D gene: -; J gene: TRBJ2-2; CDR3 protein: CASSLGINTGELFF; CDR3 DNA: TGTGCCAGCAGCTTAGGGATTAACACCGGGGAGCTGTTTTTT
clone size: -; V gene: TRBV3-1/TRBV3-2; D gene: -; J gene: TRBJ2-5; CDR3 protein: CASSQGPQVGETQYF; CDR3 DNA: TGTGCCAGCAGCCAAGGCCCCCAGGTTGGAGAGACCCAGTACTTC
clone size: -; V gene: TRBV27; D gene: -; J gene: TRBJ1-5; CDR3 protein: CASSSIRGVQPQHF; CDR3 DNA: TGTGCCAGCAGTTCAATAAGGGGAGTTCAGCCCCAGCATTTT
clone size: few; V gene: TRBV2; D gene: -; J gene: TRBJ2-6; CDR3 protein: CASSGGPSGANVLTF; CDR3 DNA: TGTGCCAGCAGTGGCGGACCTTCTGGGGCCAACGTCCTGACTTTC
clone size: -; V gene: TRBV6-1; D gene: -; J gene: TRBJ1-5; CDR3 protein: CASSELGVQPQHF; CDR3 DNA: TGTGCCAGCAGTGAACTTGGGGTTCAGCCCCAGCATTTT
clone size: -; V gene: TRBV25-1; D gene: -; J gene: TRBJ1-1; CDR3 protein: CASSDMSEGYEAFF; CDR3 DNA: TGTGCCAGCAGTGACATGTCGGAAGGGTATGAAGCTTTCTTT
clone size: -; V gene: TRBV9; D gene: -; J gene: TRBJ2-3; CDR3 protein: CASSGGGGSGADTQYF; CDR3 DNA: TGTGCCAGCAGCGGAGGCGGGGGTTCAGGGGCAGATACGCAGTATTTT
clone size: once; V gene: TRBV9; D gene: -; J gene: TRBJ2-5; CDR3 protein: CASSFGTVRETQYF; CDR3 DNA: TGTGCCAGCAGCTTCGGGACTGTCCGGGAGACCCAGTACTTC
clone size: -; V gene: TRBV14; D gene: -; J gene: TRBJ2-5; CDR3 protein: CASSQLGETQYF; CDR3 DNA: TGTGCCAGCAGCCAGCTCGGGGAGACCCAGTACTTC
clone size: -; V gene: TRBV5-4; D gene: TRBD1; J gene: TRBJ1-6; CDR3 protein: CASSLPDRGPSPLHF; CDR3 DNA: TGTGCCAGCAGCTTGCCGGACAGGGGACCTTCACCCCTCCACTTT
clone size: -; V gene: TRBV7-8; D gene: TRBD1; J gene: TRBJ2-7; CDR3 protein: CASSPRTFSDRRNEQYF; CDR3 DNA: TGTGCCAGCAGCCCAAGGACATTTTCGGACAGGCGGAACGAGCAGTACTTC
clone size: -; V gene: TRBV2; D gene: -; J gene: TRBJ1-2; CDR3 protein: CASRELSNYGYTF; CDR3 DNA: TGTGCCAGCAGGGAGCTATCTAACTATGGCTACACCTTC
clone size: -; V gene: TRBV2; D gene: -; J gene: TRBJ2-2; CDR3 protein: CASSVEAASTGELFF; CDR3 DNA: TGTGCCAGCAGTGTAGAGGCGGCGAGCACCGGGGAGCTGTTTTTT
clone size: few; V gene: TRBV3-1/TRBV3-2; D gene: -; J gene: TRBJ2-2; CDR3 protein: CASSPSTVEKTGELFF; CDR3 DNA: TGTGCCAGCAGCCCGTCGACAGTTGAAAAAACCGGGGAGCTGTTTTTT
clone size: -; V gene: TRBV7-9; D gene: -; J gene: TRBJ2-1; CDR3 protein: CASSSTGPTHNEQFF; CDR3 DNA: TGTGCCAGCAGCTCCACGGGACCGACTCACAATGAGCAGTTCTTC
clone size: -; V gene: TRBV7-9; D gene: -; J gene: TRBJ1-2; CDR3 protein: CASSRLSGFGYTF; CDR3 DNA: TGTGCCAGCAGCCGGCTTTCCGGGTTTGGCTACACCTTC
clone size: -; V gene: TRBV28; D gene: TRBD1; J gene: TRBJ1-2; CDR3 protein: CASNQGGLPGYTF; CDR3 DNA: TGTGCCAGCAATCAGGGGGGCCTACCCGGCTACACCTTC
clone size: -; V gene: TRBV5-1; D gene: -; J gene: TRBJ2-2; CDR3 protein: CASSLMTGNTGELFF; CDR3 DNA: TGCGCCAGCAGCTTAATGACAGGGAACACCGGGGAGCTGTTTTTT
clone size: -; V gene: TRBV5-8; D gene: -; J gene: TRBJ1-1; CDR3 protein: CASSSLTGLPLMNTEAFF; CDR3 DNA: TGTGCCAGCAGCTCCTTGACAGGACTCCCTCTTATGAACACTGAAGCTTTCTTT
clone size: -; V gene: TRBV5-4; D gene: TRBD1; J gene: TRBJ1-5; CDR3 protein: CASSPGTGRDGNQPQHF; CDR3 DNA: TGTGCCAGCAGCCCTGGGACAGGGAGGGATGGCAATCAGCCCCAGCATTTT
clone size: -; V gene: TRBV12-1; D gene: -; J gene: TRBJ1-3; CDR3 protein: CASSPLGQGKSSGNTIYF; CDR3 DNA: TGTGCCAGCAGTCCTCTGGGACAGGGTAAATCCTCTGGAAACACCATATATTTT
clone size: -; V gene: TRBV7-8; D gene: -; J gene: TRBJ1-4; CDR3 protein: CASSLHPSTNEKLFF; CDR3 DNA: TGTGCCAGCAGCCTCCACCCGTCAACTAATGAAAAACTGTTTTTT
clone size: -; V gene: TRBV18; D gene: -; J gene: TRBJ2-1; CDR3 protein: CASSLGGGEQFF; CDR3 DNA: TGTGCCAGCTCGCTAGGGGGTGGAGAGCAGTTCTTC
clone size: -; V gene: TRBV19; D gene: -; J gene: TRBJ1-1; CDR3 protein: CASSRLQVNTEAFF; CDR3 DNA: TGTGCCAGTAGTAGACTACAAGTGAACACTGAAGCTTTCTTT
clone size: -; V gene: TRBV5-4; D gene: -; J gene: TRBJ2-1; CDR3 protein: CASSLVGQTLLYNEQFF; CDR3 DNA: TGTGCCAGCAGCCTAGTCGGGCAGACACTTCTCTACAATGAGCAGTTCTTC
clone size: -; V gene: TRBV6-1; D gene: TRBD1; J gene: TRBJ2-7; CDR3 protein: CASSDDRGPYEQYF; CDR3 DNA: TGTGCCAGCAGTGACGACAGGGGACCGTACGAGCAGTACTTC
clone size: -; V gene: TRBV11-2; D gene: -; J gene: TRBJ2-7; CDR3 protein: CASSLGDGTSYEQYF; CDR3 DNA: TGTGCCAGCAGCTTAGGGGACGGGACCTCCTACGAGCAGTACTTC
clone size: -; V gene: TRBV9; D gene: TRBD1; J gene: TRBJ2-5; CDR3 protein: CASSVGQGQETQYF; CDR3 DNA: TGTGCCAGCAGCGTAGGACAGGGCCAAGAGACCCAGTACTTC
clone size: once; V gene: TRBV4-1; D gene: -; J gene: TRBJ1-6; CDR3 protein: CASSQEVANDSPLHF; CDR3 DNA: TGCGCCAGCAGCCAAGAAGTGGCAAACGATTCACCCCTCCACTTT
clone size: -; V gene: TRBV27; D gene: -; J gene: TRBJ2-5; CDR3 protein: CASRVTLGSGTQYF; CDR3 DNA: TGTGCCAGCAGGGTGACACTCGGAAGTGGGACCCAGTACTTC
clone size: -; V gene: TRBV11-3; D gene: -; J gene: TRBJ2-2; CDR3 protein: CASSDRKNTGELFF; CDR3 DNA: TGTGCCAGCAGCGACAGGAAAAACACCGGGGAGCTGTTTTTT
clone size: -; V gene: TRBV27; D gene: -; J gene: TRBJ2-7; CDR3 protein: CATARGNDYEQYF; CDR3 DNA: TGTGCCACCGCCCGAGGCAACGATTACGAGCAGTACTTC
clone size: -; V gene: TRBV19; D gene: TRBD2; J gene: TRBJ2-2; CDR3 protein: CASSGVATGELFF; CDR3 DNA: TGTGCCAGCAGCGGGGTTGCCACCGGGGAGCTGTTTTTT